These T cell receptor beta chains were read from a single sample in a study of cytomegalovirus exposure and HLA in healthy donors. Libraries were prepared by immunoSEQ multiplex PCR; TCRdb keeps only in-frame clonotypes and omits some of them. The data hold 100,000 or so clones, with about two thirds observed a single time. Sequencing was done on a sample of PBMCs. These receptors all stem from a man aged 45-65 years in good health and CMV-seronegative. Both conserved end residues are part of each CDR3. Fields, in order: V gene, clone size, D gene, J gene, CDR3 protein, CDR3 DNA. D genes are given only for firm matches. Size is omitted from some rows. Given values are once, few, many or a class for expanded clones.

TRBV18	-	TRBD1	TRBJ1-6	CASSTDRWGSPLHF	TGTGCCAGCTCCACGGACAGGTGGGGCTCACCCCTCCACTTT
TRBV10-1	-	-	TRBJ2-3	CASSESQGGTDTQYF	TGCGCCAGCAGTGAGTCTCAGGGTGGCACAGATACGCAGTATTTT
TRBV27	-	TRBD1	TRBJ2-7	CASSRAPGQGLYEQYF	TGTGCCAGCAGTAGGGCCCCCGGACAGGGCCTCTACGAGCAGTACTTC
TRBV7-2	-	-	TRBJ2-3	CASSLFGGRTYTDTQYF	TGTGCCAGCAGCCTTTTCGGGGGGCGAACCTACACAGATACGCAGTATTTT
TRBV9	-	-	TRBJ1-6	CASSTTTGYNSPLHF	TGTGCCAGCAGCACGACGACAGGTTATAATTCACCCCTCCACTTT
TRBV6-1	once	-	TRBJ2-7	CASIVQTKAGHEQYF	TGTGCCAGCATAGTCCAGACAAAGGCTGGCCACGAGCAGTACTTC
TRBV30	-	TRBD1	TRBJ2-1	CAWSVLGTGGVF	TGTGCCTGGAGTGTACTTGGTACAGGGGGTGTCTTC
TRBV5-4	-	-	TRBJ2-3	CASSWRETDTQYF	TGTGCCAGCAGCTGGAGAGAGACAGATACGCAGTATTTT
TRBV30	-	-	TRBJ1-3	CAWKETGGGNTIYF	TGTGCCTGGAAAGAGACAGGAGGTGGAAACACCATATATTTT
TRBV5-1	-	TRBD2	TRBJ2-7	CASSLARLAGTYEQYF	TGCGCCAGCAGCTTGGCGCGTCTAGCGGGAACCTACGAGCAGTACTTC
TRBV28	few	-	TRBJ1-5	CASRSTGSNQPQHF	TGTGCCAGCAGGTCCACAGGGAGCAATCAGCCCCAGCATTTT
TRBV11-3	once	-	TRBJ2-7	CASSLINRVDEQYF	TGTGCCAGCAGCTTAATAAACAGGGTTGACGAGCAGTACTTC
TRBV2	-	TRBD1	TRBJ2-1	CASMKTGSINEQFF	TGTGCCAGCATGAAGACAGGGAGTATCAATGAGCAGTTCTTC
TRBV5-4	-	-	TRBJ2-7	CASSTQGGSYEQYF	TGTGCCAGCAGCACACAGGGGGGGTCCTACGAGCAGTACTTC
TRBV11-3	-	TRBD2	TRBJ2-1	CASSSTLSGSSYNEQFF	TGTGCCAGCAGCTCAACCCTTAGCGGGAGCTCCTACAATGAGCAGTTCTTC
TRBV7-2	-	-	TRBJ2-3	CASSARSTDTQYF	TGTGCCAGCAGCGCGCGCAGCACAGATACGCAGTATTTT
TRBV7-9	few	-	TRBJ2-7	CASSLVGAFYEQYF	TGTGCCAGCAGCTTAGTCGGAGCATTCTACGAGCAGTACTTC
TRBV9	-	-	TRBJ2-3	CASSGEQGLGFSTDTQYF	TGTGCCAGCAGCGGTGAACAGGGTTTGGGCTTTAGCACAGATACGCAGTATTTT
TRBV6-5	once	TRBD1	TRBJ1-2	CASSLQGASYTF	TGTGCCAGCAGTCTCCAGGGGGCGAGCTACACCTTC
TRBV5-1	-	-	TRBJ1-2	CASSLDKRYGYTF	TGCGCCAGCAGCTTGGACAAGCGGTATGGCTACACCTTC
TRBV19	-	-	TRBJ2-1	CASSPLRNEQFF	TGTGCCAGTAGTCCTCTTCGCAATGAGCAGTTCTTC
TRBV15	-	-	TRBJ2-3	CATSRGEAGSTDTQYF	TGTGCCACCAGCAGAGGGGAGGCGGGGAGCACAGATACGCAGTATTTT
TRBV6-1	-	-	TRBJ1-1	CASRINRNTEAFF	TGTGCCAGCAGGATCAACAGGAACACTGAAGCTTTCTTT
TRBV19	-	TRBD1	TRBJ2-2	CAARQGLNTGELFF	TGTGCCGCACGACAGGGATTAAACACCGGGGAGCTGTTTTTT
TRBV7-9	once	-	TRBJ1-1	CSSSLARGLTDRGAFF	TGTTCCAGCAGCTTAGCAAGGGGGTTGACAGACCGGGGAGCTTTCTTT
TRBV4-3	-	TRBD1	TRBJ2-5	CASSQTGTGGRRSETQYF	TGCGCCAGCAGCCAAACCGGGACAGGGGGTCGTAGGTCGGAGACCCAGTACTTC
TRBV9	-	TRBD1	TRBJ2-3	CASSPQGARNTDTQYF	TGTGCCAGCAGCCCACAGGGGGCGAGGAATACAGATACGCAGTATTTT
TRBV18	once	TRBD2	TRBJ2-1	CASSPGLVWVNEQFF	TGTGCCAGCTCACCAGGACTAGTCTGGGTCAATGAGCAGTTCTTC
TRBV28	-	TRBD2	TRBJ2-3	CASKSGTPRPDTQYF	TGTGCCAGCAAGAGCGGGACTCCGAGGCCAGATACGCAGTATTTT
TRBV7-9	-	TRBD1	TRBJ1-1	CASSLPTRQGYTEAFF	TGTGCCAGCAGCTTACCCACACGACAGGGGTACACTGAAGCTTTCTTT
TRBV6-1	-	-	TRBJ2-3	CASSEITRSTDTQYF	TGTGCCAGCAGTGAAATAACCAGAAGCACAGATACGCAGTATTTT
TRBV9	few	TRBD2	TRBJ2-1	CASSVVSGLADEQFF	TGTGCCAGCAGCGTAGTCTCCGGACTAGCGGACGAGCAGTTCTTC
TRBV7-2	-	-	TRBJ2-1	CASSPALRDNEQFF	TGTGCCAGCAGCCCGGCCCTGCGGGACAATGAGCAGTTCTTC
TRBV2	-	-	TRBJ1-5	CASSTPGTFDSNQPQHF	TGTGCCAGCAGTACACCCGGGACATTTGATAGCAATCAGCCCCAGCATTTT
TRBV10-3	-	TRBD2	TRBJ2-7	CAISGEGKHEQYF	TGTGCCATCAGTGGGGAGGGGAAGCACGAGCAGTACTTC
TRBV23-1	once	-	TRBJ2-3	CASSRQSTDTQYF	TGCGCCAGCAGTCGACAGAGCACAGATACGCAGTATTTT
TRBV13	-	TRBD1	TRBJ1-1	CASSYRAGTGGVNTEAFF	TGTGCCAGCAGCTACCGGGCGGGGACAGGGGGGGTGAACACTGAAGCTTTCTTT
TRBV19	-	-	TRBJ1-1	CASSIGGNTEAFF	TGTGCCAGTAGTATCGGCGGCAACACTGAAGCTTTCTTT
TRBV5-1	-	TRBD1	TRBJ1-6	CASSLAGRGNSPLHF	TGCGCCAGCAGCTTGGCGGGCAGGGGGAATTCACCCCTCCACTTT
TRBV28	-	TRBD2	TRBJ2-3	CASSFPRLLAEGSDTQYF	TGTGCCAGCAGTTTCCCCCGTCTACTAGCGGAGGGGTCAGATACGCAGTATTTT
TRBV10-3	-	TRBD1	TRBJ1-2	CASGQGAELFYGYTF	TGTGCCTCAGGGCAGGGGGCTGAGTTGTTCTATGGCTACACCTTC
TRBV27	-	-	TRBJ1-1	CASSLVPTGSRTEAFF	TGTGCCAGCAGCCTAGTCCCGACAGGCTCAAGGACTGAAGCTTTCTTT
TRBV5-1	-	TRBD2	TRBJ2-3	CASSLTSGNLRADTQYF	TGCGCCAGCAGCTTGACTAGCGGGAATCTACGGGCAGATACGCAGTATTTT
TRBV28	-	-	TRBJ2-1	CASSLLDFSNEQFF	TGTGCCAGCAGTTTATTGGACTTTAGCAATGAGCAGTTCTTC
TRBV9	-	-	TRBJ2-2	CASSVARNTGELFF	TGTGCCAGCAGCGTAGCTCGGAACACCGGGGAGCTGTTTTTT
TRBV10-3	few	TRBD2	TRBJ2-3	CAITASGLAGGLGTQYF	TGTGCCATCACCGCCTCGGGACTAGCGGGGGGGTTAGGTACGCAGTATTTT
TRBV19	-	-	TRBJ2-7	CASHTSDPGIIRDEQYF	TGTGCCAGTCATACCTCCGACCCAGGGATCATCCGAGACGAGCAGTACTTC
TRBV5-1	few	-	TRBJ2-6	CASSLEGGPGANVLTF	TGCGCCAGCAGCTTGGAGGGCGGGCCTGGGGCCAACGTCCTGACTTTC
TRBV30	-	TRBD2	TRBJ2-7	CAWSRSGVSYEQYF	TGTGCCTGGAGTAGAAGCGGGGTCTCCTACGAGCAGTACTTC
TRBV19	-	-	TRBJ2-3	CASSPQPDSFTDTQYF	TGTGCCAGTAGTCCCCAACCGGACAGTTTCACAGATACGCAGTATTTT
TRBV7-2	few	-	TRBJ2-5	CASSLEGRGYKETQYF	TGTGCCAGCAGCTTAGAGGGTCGGGGGTACAAAGAGACCCAGTACTTC
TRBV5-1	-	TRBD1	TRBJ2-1	CASSLEGTGYNEQFF	TGCGCCAGCAGCTTGGAAGGGACAGGGTACAATGAGCAGTTCTTC
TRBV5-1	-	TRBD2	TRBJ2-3	CASSGSGRGPDTQYF	TGCGCCAGCAGCGGAAGCGGGAGGGGGCCAGATACGCAGTATTTT
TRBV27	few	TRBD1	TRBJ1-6	CASSRQGAGSPLHF	TGTGCCAGCAGCCGACAGGGGGCGGGTTCACCCCTCCACTTT
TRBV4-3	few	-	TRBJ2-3	CASSQGAPTDTQYF	TGCGCCAGCAGCCAAGGGGCGCCCACAGATACGCAGTATTTT
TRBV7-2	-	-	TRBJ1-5	CASSQRGQNQPQHF	TGTGCCAGCAGCCAACGGGGACAAAATCAGCCCCAGCATTTT
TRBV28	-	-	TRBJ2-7	CASTIRRGRTYEQYF	TGTGCCAGCACTATACGACGGGGGAGGACCTACGAGCAGTACTTC
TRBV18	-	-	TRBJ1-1	CASSPGGTDALSGAFF	TGTGCCAGCTCCCCGGGAGGGACCGACGCGCTAAGTGGAGCTTTCTTT
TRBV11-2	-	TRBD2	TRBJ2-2	CASSWGTSGHTGELFF	TGTGCCAGCAGCTGGGGGACTAGCGGACACACCGGGGAGCTGTTTTTT
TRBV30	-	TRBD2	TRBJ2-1	CARKYPGTTNEQFF	TGTGCCCGCAAATACCCCGGGACTACCAATGAGCAGTTCTTC